This T cell receptor beta chain was sequenced in a study of cytomegalovirus exposure and HLA in healthy donors. With regard to this clone: Its specificity is not known.

Germline V gene data show CDR1 as SGHDT and CDR2 as YYEEEE. The CDR3 loop spans 12 amino acids. Trimming took 3 bases from V and 6 from J, leaving 7 bases between them. The PCR contained 60 Vbeta and 13 Jbeta primers. As processed by the authors: Among the unique TCR beta chains that a later analysis counted, roughly 80 million in all, roughly 11 million were shared. Profiled with immunoSEQ multiplex PCR; TCRdb holds only in-frame clones, not every one. Clonal size and the V and J genes are those of that table, whereas D and trimming came from the DNA. In the table there are roughly 110,000 clones, about 75% of which are singletons. Regarding the study as a whole: Reports state that TCR beta sequences accurately predicted most subjects' HLA-A and HLA-B alleles. Presence/absence comparisons presumed near-even sequencing depth among donors. For TCR beta chains, V- and J-gene trimming was later linked to a missense DCLRE1C variant.

The sequenced material came from PBMCs. The chain recombines TRBV5-6 with TRBJ2-1; D remains ambiguous. This clonotype was sampled from a man aged 40-50 years in good health and CMV-seronegative. CDR3 amino acids: CASSSSTNEQFF. CDR3 in DNA: TGTGCCAGCAGCTCCTCTACCAATGAGCAGTTCTTC.